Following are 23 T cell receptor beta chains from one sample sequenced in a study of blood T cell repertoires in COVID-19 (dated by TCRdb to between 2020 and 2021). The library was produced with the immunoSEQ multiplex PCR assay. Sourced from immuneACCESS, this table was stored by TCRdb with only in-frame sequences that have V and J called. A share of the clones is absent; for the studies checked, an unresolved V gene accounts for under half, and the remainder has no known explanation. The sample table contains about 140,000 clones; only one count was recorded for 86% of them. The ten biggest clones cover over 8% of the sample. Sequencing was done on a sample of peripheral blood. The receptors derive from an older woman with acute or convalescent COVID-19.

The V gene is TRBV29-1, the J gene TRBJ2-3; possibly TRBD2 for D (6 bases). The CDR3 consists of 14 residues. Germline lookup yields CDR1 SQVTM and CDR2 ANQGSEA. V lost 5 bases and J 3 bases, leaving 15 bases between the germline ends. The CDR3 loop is CSVSRGTDTDTQYF. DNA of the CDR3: TGCAGCGTTTCGCGTGGGACTGATACAGATACGCAGTATTTT.

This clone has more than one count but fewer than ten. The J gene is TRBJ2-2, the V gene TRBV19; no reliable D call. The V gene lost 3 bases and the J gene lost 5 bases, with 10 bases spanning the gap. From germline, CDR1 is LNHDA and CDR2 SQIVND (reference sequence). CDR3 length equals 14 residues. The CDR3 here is CASSMVVGTGELFF. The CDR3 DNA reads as TGTGCCAGTAGTATGGTAGTCGGTACCGGGGAGCTGTTTTTT.

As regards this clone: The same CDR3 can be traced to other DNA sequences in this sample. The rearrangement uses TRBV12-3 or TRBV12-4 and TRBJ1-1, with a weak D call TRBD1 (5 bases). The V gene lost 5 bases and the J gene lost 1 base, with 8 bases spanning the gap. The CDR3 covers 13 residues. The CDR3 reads CASSPGQNTEAFF. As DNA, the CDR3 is TGTGCCAGCAGTCCTGGACAGAACACTGAAGCTTTCTTT.

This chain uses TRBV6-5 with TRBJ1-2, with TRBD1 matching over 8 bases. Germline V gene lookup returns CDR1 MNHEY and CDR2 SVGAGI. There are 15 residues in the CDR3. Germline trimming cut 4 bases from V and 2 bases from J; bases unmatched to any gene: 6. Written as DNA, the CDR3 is TGTGCCAGCAGTTCCCGCGGACAGGGCAACTATGGCTACACCTTC. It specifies CASSSRGQGNYGYTF.

The CDR3 nucleotides read TGTGCCAGCAGCTTGCTACAGGGGTACGGCACTGAAGCTTTCTTT. Translated: CASSLLQGYGTEAFF. V is TRBV7-8 and J is TRBJ1-1; 7 nucleotides line up with TRBD1. Trimming cost V 3 bases and J 4 bases; bases outside gene matches: 8. The germline V gene encodes CDR1 SGHVS and CDR2 FQNEAQ. This CDR3 is built from 15 residues.

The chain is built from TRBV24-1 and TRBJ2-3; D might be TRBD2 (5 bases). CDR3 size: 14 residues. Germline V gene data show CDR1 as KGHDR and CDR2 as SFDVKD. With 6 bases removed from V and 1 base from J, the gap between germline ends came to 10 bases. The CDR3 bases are TGTGCCACCAGTCAGGAGGCCCGCACAGATACGCAGTATTTT. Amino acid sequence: CATSQEARTDTQYF.

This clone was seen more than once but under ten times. The CDR3 DNA reads as TGTGCCACTCAGGAAGCGGGGGGGCCTTCCTACGAGCAGTACTTC. It yields the protein CATQEAGGPSYEQYF. The rearrangement joins TRBV7-9 to TRBJ2-7, with 10 bases matching TRBD2. Per the germline V gene, CDR1 is SEHNR and CDR2 is FQNEAQ (reference sequence). This CDR3 is 15 amino acids long. J lost 1 base, V lost 10 bases, and 10 bases had no gene match.

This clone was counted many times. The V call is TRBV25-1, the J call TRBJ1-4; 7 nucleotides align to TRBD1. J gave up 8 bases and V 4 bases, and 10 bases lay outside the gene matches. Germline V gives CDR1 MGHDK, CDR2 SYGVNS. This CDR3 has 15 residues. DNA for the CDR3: TGTGCCAGCAGTGGTCACAGGGGAGTAACGGAAAAACTGTTTTTT. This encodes CASSGHRGVTEKLFF.

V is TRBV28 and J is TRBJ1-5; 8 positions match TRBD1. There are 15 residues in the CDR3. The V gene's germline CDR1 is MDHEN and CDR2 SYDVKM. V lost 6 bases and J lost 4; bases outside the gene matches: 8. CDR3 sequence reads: CASSPGQGSNQPQHF. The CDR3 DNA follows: TGTGCCAGCAGCCCCGGACAGGGCTCTAATCAGCCCCAGCATTTT.

The DNA for the CDR3 is TGCGCCAGCAGCTTGGAAGGGGGGGCTATGGAGACCCAGTACTTC. Translation gives CASSLEGGAMETQYF. The chain couples TRBV5-1 to TRBJ2-5; maybe TRBD2 (7 bases). The V end was cut by 0 bases, the J end by 5 bases, with 14 bases between. This CDR3 spans 15 amino acids. Germline lookup yields CDR1 SGHRS and CDR2 YFSETQ.

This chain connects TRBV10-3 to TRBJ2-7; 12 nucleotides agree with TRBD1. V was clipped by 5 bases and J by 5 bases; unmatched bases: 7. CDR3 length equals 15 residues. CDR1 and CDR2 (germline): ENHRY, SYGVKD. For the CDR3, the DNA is TGTGCCATCAGTACCGGGACAGGGGGCATGAACGAGCAGTACTTC. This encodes CAISTGTGGMNEQYF.

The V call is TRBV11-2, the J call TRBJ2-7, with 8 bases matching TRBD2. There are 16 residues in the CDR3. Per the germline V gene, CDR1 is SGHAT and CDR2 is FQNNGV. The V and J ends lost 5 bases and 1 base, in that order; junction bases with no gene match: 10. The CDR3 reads CASSALGSGGSYEQYF. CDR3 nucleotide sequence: TGTGCCAGCAGCGCCCTGGGGAGCGGGGGTTCCTACGAGCAGTACTTC.

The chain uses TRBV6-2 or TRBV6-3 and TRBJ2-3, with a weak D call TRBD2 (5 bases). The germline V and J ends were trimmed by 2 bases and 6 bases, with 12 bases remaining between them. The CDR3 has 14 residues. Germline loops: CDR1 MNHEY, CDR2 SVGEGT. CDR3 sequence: CASSYPREWDTQYF. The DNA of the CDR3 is TGTGCCAGCAGTTACCCCCGGGAATGGGATACGCAGTATTTT.

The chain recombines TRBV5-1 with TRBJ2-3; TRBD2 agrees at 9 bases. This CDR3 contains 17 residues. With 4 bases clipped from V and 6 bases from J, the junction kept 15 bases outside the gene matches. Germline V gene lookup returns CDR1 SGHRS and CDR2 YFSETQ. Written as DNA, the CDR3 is TGCGCCAGCAGCCGCGGGGGGGCTCGTCCGGGTAGCGATACGCAGTATTTT. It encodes CASSRGGARPGSDTQYF.

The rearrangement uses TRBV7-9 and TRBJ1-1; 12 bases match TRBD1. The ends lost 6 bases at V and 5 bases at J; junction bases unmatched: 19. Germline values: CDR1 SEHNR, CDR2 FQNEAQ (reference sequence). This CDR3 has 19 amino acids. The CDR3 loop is CASRSITPVRDRGQTEAFF. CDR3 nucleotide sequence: TGTGCCAGCAGGTCAATAACCCCCGTCCGGGACAGGGGGCAGACTGAAGCTTTCTTT.

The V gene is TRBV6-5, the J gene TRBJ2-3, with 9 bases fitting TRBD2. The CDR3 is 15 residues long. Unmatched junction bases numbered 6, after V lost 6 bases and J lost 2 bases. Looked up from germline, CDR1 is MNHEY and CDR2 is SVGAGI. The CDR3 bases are TGTGCCAGCAGGTTGAGCGGGGGGCCCACAGATACGCAGTATTTT. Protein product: CASRLSGGPTDTQYF.

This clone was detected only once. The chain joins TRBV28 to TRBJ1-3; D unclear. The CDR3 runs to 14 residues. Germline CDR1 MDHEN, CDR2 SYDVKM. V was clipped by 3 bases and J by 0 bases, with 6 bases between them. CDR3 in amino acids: CASSFPGSGNTIYF. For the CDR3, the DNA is TGTGCCAGCAGTTTCCCGGGCTCTGGAAACACCATATATTTT.

In DNA, the CDR3 is TGTGCCAGCAGCCAAACGACAGGGGCGAGCAATCAGCCCCAGCATTTT. This encodes CASSQTTGASNQPQHF. The genes are TRBV4-2 and TRBJ1-5; 8 nucleotides agree with TRBD1. The germline V gene has CDR1 LGHNA and CDR2 YNFKEQ. Losses at the gene ends were 2 bases for V and 1 base for J; bases not matched to a gene: 4. CDR3 length equals 16 residues.

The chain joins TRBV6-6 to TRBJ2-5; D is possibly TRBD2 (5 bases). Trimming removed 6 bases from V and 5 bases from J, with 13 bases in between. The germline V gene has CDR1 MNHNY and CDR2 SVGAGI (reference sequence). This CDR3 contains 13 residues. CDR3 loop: CASRSPGGETQYF. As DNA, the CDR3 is TGTGCCAGCAGAAGTCCCGGCGGGGAGACCCAGTACTTC.

The CDR3 bases are TGTGCCAGCAGCCGTGGGGGGGTAGAGACCCAGTACTTC. Amino acid sequence: CASSRGGVETQYF. The chain links TRBV11-3 to TRBJ2-5; 7 nucleotides match TRBD2. Germline CDR1 reads SGHNT; CDR2 reads YENEEA. Trimming cost V 5 bases and J 4 bases; bases outside gene matches: 4. The CDR3 consists of 13 residues.

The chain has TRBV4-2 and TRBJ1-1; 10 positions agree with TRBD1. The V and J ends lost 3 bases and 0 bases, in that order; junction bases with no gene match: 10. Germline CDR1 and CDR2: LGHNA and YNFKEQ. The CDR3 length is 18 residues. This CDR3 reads CASSQLGQGPYLNTEAFF. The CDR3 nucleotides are TGTGCCAGCAGCCAGTTGGGACAGGGGCCGTATTTGAACACTGAAGCTTTCTTT.

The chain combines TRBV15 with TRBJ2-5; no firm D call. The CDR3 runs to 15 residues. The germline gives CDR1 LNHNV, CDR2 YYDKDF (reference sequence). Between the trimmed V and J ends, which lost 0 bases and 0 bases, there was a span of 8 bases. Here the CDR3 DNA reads TGTGCCACCAGCAGAGATGGTGCGTACCAAGAGACCCAGTACTTC. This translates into CATSRDGAYQETQYF.

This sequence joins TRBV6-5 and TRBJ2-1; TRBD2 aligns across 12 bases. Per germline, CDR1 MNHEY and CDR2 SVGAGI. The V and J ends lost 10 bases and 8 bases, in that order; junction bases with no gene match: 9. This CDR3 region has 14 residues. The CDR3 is CATGLAGIPHEQFF. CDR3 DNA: TGTGCCACCGGACTAGCGGGGATACCCCATGAGCAGTTCTTC.